Sequencing of this TCR beta chain was carried out in a study of beta chain features in type 1 diabetes (dated by TCRdb to 2017 to 2018). For the study in its entirety: No differences in mean age, gender distribution, total cell number or subset yield were found between patients and healthy donors. A total of about 100,000,000 sorted cells were examined across all samples, and RNA yield correlated strongly with the number of cells per subset. In the study, TCRB repertoires of sorted circulating CD4+ T cell subsets from recently diagnosed type 1 diabetes patients were compared with those of matched healthy donors. Regulatory and stem cell-like memory subsets were obtained from only 8 patients and roughly eight healthy donors, while naive and central memory subsets were obtained from all 28 donors. The paper's findings and limits, for the study overall: Naive, central memory and regulatory TCRB repertoires appeared more similar among patients than among healthy donors. Type 1 diabetes patients showed a moderate but significant shortening of TCRB CDR3 length in all four CD4+ subsets. Fewer insertions and more nucleotide deletions at VDJ recombination sites were observed in patients with type 1 diabetes, implying thymic rearrangement abnormalities. HLA sub-analyses involved small numbers of individuals, so any influence of HLA type on TCRB rearrangement remained unresolved. Because cDNA rather than genomic DNA was sequenced, highly expressing activated cells could have been over-represented, although no difference in activation and CD3 levels was found between groups. Shorter templates might be favored by PCR, yet because patient and control samples were amplified and corrected together, any such skew would affect both groups equally.

The entire amount of isolated RNA was reverse transcribed using the High Capacity cDNA Reverse Transcription Kit, so the sequenced TCRB transcripts were expressed ones. Deep immunoSEQ sequencing was applied to naive, central memory and regulatory T cell samples, giving an average of roughly 3.3 million total reads per sample. After sorted cells were lysed in RLT buffer, RNA was extracted with DNase-treated RNeasy Micro or Mini kits, with the choice depending on cell number. Each cell subset was processed separately to prevent cross-contamination, with patient and healthy donor samples processed together. Using the immunoSEQ multiplex PCR, TCRB sequences were amplified from cDNA into 87-bp fragments spanning the CDR3 region. Sequencing of the amplicons was done on the Illumina HiSeq platform. As for how the authors treated the data: PCR bias was computationally corrected using synthetic template baselines, reads within Hamming distance 2 were collapsed, and singletons that could not be merged were discarded. Reads were aligned against IMGT so that V, D and J genes, CDR3 length and insertions or deletions at six rearrangement sites could be assigned. Within each subset, clonotype counts were normalized to sorted cell number, after which true diversity and Gini coefficients were computed with the tcR R package. The overlap coefficient, calculated on TCRB nucleotide sequences, was used to measure repertoire sharing. Out-of-frame TCRB sequences from naive cells were analyzed as a proxy for the pre-selection repertoire. TCRdb took over this immuneACCESS table, retaining in-frame rearrangements with V and J assigned. Such tables are incomplete; in checked studies, under half of the missing clones stem from an unresolved V gene, and the remainder is unexplained. The D gene and trimming were derived from the DNA, and the V and J assignments and clone size from that table. The sample table shows some 200,000 clones, and roughly 16% are seen once. The top ten hold about 0.08% of the sample.

This clone was counted only a few times. Which antigen it targets is not known. One base away there is no much larger clone; base qualities are not given. Each donor gave one peripheral blood draw, averaging around 0.11 L, which was collected into heparinised tubes. Naive, central memory, regulatory and stem cell-like memory CD4+ T cells were sorted on a BD FACSAria II using a panel including CD45RO, CCR7, CD25, CD127, CD95 and CD27. Every sorted population had a purity above 95%. PBMCs were isolated right away by Lymphoprep density gradient centrifugation and were stained directly, without culture. Samples were stained and sorted in pairs, with one healthy donor and one patient per experiment, so that batch effects were minimized. Sequencing input: naive CD4+ T cells from blood. The label giving this sample's cell subset or site can be read as: true naive CD4+ T cells. This clonotype was obtained from a man in his thirties or forties with type 1 diabetes.

The DNA is TGTGCCAGCAGCGCGAGCCTAGGACAAGAGCAGTTCTTC. Translated, it reads CASSASLGQEQFF. This receptor chain uses TRBV11-2 and TRBJ2-1; a weak D assignment points to TRBD1 (5 bases agree). The CDR3 holds 13 amino acids from the cysteine to the phenylalanine. Only CDR3 DNA remains: 39 bases, in frame from the first base. CDR1 and CDR2, per the germline V gene, are SGHAT and FQNNGV. V is pared back by 5 bases and J by 10 bases, with 15 bases lying between the germline termini.